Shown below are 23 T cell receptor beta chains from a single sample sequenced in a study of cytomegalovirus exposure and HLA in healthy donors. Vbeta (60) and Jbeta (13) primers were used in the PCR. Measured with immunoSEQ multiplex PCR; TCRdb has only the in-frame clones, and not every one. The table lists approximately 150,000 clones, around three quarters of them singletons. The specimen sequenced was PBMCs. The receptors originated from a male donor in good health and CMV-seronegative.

CDR3 sequence: CSVDGRDNPGELFF. The DNA for the CDR3 is TGCAGCGTTGACGGACGGGACAACCCCGGGGAGCTGTTTTTT. This rearrangement joins TRBV29-1 to TRBJ2-2; possible D gene TRBD1, 6 bases. In germline, CDR1 is SQVTM, CDR2 ANQGSEA. V was shortened by 3 bases and J by 6 bases, with 14 bases between the two germline ends. The CDR3 contains 14 residues.

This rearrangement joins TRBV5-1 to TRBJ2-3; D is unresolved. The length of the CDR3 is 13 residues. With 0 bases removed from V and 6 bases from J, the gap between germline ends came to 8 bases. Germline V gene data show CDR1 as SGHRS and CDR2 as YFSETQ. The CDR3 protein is CASSLDSPDTQYF. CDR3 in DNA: TGCGCCAGCAGCTTGGACTCTCCGGATACGCAGTATTTT. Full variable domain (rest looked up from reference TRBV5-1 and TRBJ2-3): KAGVTQTPRYLIKTRGQQVTLSCSPISGHRSVSWYQQTPGQGLQFLFEYFSETQRNKGNFPGRFSGRQFSNSRSEMNVSTLELGDSALYLCASSLDSPDTQYFGPGTRLTVL.

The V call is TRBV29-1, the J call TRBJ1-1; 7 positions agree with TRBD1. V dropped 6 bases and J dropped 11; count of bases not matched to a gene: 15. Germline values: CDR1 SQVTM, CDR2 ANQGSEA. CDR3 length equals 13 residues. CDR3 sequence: CSVHSPGQLSAFF. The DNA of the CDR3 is TGCAGCGTCCACAGCCCGGGACAGCTATCGGCTTTCTTT.

The CDR3 here is CASSFGQLSNEQFF. CDR3 sequence (DNA): TGTGCCAGCAGTTTCGGACAGCTTTCCAATGAGCAGTTCTTC. This sequence joins TRBV28 and TRBJ2-1; TRBD1 might be the D (6 bases). The CDR3 runs to 14 residues. From germline, CDR1 is MDHEN and CDR2 SYDVKM. V shed 3 bases and J shed 6 bases, with 12 bases lying between them.

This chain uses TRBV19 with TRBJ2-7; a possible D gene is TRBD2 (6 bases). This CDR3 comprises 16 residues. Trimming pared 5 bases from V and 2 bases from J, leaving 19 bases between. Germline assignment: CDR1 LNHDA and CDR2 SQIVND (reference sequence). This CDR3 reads CASSRLVSSTTYEQYF. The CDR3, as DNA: TGTGCCAGTAGTCGACTAGTTTCCTCTACTACCTACGAGCAGTACTTC.

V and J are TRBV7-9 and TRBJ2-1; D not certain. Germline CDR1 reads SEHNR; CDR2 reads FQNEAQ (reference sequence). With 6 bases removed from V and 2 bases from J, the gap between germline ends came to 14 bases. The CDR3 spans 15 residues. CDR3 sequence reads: CASSSIAHPYNEQFF. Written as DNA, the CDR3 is TGTGCCAGCAGTTCAATAGCCCATCCCTACAATGAGCAGTTCTTC. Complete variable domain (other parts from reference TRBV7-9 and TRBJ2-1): DTGVSQNPRHKITKRGQNVTFRCDPISEHNRLYWYRQTLGQGPEFLTYFQNEAQLEKSRLLSDRFSAERPKGSFSTLEIQRTEQGDSAMYLCASSSIAHPYNEQFFGPGTRLTVL.

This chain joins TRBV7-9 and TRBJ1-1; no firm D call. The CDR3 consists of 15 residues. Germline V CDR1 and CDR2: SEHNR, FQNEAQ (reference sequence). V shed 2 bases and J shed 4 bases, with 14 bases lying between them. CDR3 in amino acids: CASSLRSPASTEAFF. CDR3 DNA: TGTGCCAGCAGCTTACGCTCCCCAGCTAGCACTGAAGCTTTCTTT.

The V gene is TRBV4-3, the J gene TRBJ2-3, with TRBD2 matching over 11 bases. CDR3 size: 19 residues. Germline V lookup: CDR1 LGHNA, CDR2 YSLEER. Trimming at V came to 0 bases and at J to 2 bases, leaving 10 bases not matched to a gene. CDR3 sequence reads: CASSQEVTSGGPLTDTQYF. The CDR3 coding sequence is TGCGCCAGCAGCCAAGAGGTTACTAGCGGGGGCCCACTCACAGATACGCAGTATTTT.

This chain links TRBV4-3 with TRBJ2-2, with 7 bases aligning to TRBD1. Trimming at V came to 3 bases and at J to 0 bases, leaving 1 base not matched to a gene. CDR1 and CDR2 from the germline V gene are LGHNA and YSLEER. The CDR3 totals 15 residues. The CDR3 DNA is TGCGCCAGCAGCCACGACAGGGCGAACACCGGGGAGCTGTTTTTT. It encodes CASSHDRANTGELFF.

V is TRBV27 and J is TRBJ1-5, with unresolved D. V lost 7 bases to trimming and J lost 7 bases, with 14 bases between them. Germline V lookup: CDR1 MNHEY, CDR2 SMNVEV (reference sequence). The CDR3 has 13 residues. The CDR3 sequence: CASKDSGGQPQHF. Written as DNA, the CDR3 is TGTGCCAGCAAAGACTCCGGAGGCCAGCCCCAGCATTTT.

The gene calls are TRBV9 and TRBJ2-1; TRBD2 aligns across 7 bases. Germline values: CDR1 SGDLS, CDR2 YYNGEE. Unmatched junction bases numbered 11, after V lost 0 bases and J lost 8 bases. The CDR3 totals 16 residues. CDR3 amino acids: CASSVATSGMIDEQFF. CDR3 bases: TGTGCCAGCAGCGTAGCTACAAGCGGGATGATCGATGAGCAGTTCTTC.

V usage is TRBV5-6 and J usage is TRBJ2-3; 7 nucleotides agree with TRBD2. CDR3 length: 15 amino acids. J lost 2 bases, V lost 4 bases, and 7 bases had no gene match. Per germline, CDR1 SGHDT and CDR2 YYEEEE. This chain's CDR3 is CASSAGDFLTDTQYF. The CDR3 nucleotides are TGTGCCAGCAGCGCGGGGGACTTCCTCACAGATACGCAGTATTTT.

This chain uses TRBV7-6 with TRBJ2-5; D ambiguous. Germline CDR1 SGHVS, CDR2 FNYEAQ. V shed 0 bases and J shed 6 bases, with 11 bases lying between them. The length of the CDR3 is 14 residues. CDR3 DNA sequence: TGTGCCAGCAGCTTAGCCGAGGCTATAAAGACCCAGTACTTC. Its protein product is CASSLAEAIKTQYF.

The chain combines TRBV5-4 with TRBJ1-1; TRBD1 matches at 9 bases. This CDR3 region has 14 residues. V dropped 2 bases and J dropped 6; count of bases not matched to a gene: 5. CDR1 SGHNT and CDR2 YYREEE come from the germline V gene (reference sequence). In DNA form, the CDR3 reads TGTGCCAGCAGCTTTGGACAGGGGCTGGCTGAAGCTTTCTTT. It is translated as CASSFGQGLAEAFF. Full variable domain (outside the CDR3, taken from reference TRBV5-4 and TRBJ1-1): ETGVTQSPTHLIKTRGQQVTLRCSSQSGHNTVSWYQQALGQGPQFIFQYYREEENGRGNFPPRFSGLQFPNYSSELNVNALELDDSALYLCASSFGQGLAEAFFGQGTRLTVV.

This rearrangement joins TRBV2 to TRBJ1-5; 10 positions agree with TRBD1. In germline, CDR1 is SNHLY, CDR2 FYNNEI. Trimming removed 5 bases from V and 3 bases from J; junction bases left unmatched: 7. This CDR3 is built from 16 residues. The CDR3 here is CASSSWTGGYNQPQHF. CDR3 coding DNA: TGTGCCAGCAGTTCCTGGACAGGGGGATACAATCAGCCCCAGCATTTT.

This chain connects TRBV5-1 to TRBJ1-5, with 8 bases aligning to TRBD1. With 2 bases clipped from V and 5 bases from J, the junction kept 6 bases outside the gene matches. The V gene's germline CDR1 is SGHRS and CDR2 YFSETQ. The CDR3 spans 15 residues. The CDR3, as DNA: TGCGCCAGCAGCTTTGGACAGGGCGAGGATCAGCCCCAGCATTTT. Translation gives CASSFGQGEDQPQHF.

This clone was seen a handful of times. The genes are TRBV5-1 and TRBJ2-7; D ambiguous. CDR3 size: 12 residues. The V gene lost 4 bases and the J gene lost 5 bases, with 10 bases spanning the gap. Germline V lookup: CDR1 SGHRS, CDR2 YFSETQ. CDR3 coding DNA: TGCGCCAGCAGCCCGGGTAGAGACGAGCAGTACTTC. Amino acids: CASSPGRDEQYF.

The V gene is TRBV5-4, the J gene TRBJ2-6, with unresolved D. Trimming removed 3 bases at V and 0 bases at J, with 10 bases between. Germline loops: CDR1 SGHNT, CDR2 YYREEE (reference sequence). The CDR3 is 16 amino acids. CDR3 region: CASSSQVLSGANVLTF. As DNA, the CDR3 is TGTGCCAGCAGCTCTCAGGTTCTCTCTGGGGCCAACGTCCTGACTTTC.

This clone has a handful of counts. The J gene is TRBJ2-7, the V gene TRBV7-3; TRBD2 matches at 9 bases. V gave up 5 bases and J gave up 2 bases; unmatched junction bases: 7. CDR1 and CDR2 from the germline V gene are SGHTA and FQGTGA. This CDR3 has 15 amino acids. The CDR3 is CASSRVAGAAYEQYF. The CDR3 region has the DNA TGTGCCAGCAGCCGGGTAGCGGGGGCGGCCTACGAGCAGTACTTC. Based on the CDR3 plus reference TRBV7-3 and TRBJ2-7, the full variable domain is GAGVSQTPSNKVTEKGKYVELRCDPISGHTALYWYRQSLGQGPEFLIYFQGTGAADDSGLPNDRFFAVRPEGSVSTLKIQRTERGDSAVYLCASSRVAGAAYEQYFGPGTRLTVT.

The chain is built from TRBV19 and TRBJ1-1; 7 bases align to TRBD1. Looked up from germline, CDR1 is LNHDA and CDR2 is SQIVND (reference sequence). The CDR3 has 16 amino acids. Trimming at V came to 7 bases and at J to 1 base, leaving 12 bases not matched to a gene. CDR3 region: CASTTGVGASNTEAFF. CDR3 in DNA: TGTGCCAGTACTACAGGGGTGGGGGCGTCGAACACTGAAGCTTTCTTT.

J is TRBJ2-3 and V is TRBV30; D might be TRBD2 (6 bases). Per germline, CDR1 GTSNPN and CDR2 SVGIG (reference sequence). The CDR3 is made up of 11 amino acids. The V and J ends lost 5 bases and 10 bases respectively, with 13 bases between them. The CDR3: CAWAGGKAQYF. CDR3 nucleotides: TGTGCCTGGGCCGGGGGTAAGGCGCAGTATTTT.

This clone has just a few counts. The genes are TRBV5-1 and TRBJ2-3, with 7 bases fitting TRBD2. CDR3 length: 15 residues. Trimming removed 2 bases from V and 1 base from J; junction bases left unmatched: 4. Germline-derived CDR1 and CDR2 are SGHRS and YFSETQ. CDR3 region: CASSFSGGGTDTQYF. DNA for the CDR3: TGCGCCAGCAGCTTCTCGGGGGGTGGCACAGATACGCAGTATTTT.

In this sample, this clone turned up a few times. Here the CDR3 DNA reads TGTGCCAGCAGCTTACCCGGGAGGGAAGGGCCTACCTACAATGAGCAGTTCTTC. Amino acids: CASSLPGREGPTYNEQFF. This chain connects TRBV7-9 to TRBJ2-1, with 8 bases lining up with TRBD2. CDR1 is SEHNR, CDR2 FQNEAQ, per germline (reference sequence). Trimming cost V 2 bases and J 2 bases; bases outside gene matches: 11. This CDR3 is built from 18 residues.